The 25 T cell receptor beta chains below all came from one sample that was sequenced in a study of cytomegalovirus exposure and HLA in healthy donors. A multiplex PCR was run with 60 Vbeta primers and 13 Jbeta primers. The assay was immunoSEQ multiplex PCR, and TCRdb's table has in-frame clones only and misses some. Its table lists around 50,000 clones. Material for sequencing was PBMCs. The receptors stem from a woman aged 40 to 55 in good health and CMV-seronegative.

The rearrangement joins TRBV19 to TRBJ1-1, with 8 bases that match TRBD1. Per the germline V gene, CDR1 is LNHDA and CDR2 is SQIVND (reference sequence). The CDR3 is 16 amino acids. With 9 bases clipped from V and 4 bases from J, the junction kept 16 bases outside the gene matches. The CDR3, as DNA: TGTGCCAGCACAGGGGGGGACAGTACTGGTGGCACTGAAGCTTTCTTT. Translating gives CASTGGDSTGGTEAFF.

This sequence joins TRBV18 and TRBJ1-2; D uncertain. CDR3 length equals 13 residues. The germline gives CDR1 KGHSH, CDR2 LQKENI. Trimming removed 3 bases at V and 5 bases at J, with 10 bases between. CDR3 DNA sequence: TGTGCCAGCTCACCCACAGAAATGTATGGCTACACCTTC. Amino acid sequence: CASSPTEMYGYTF.

This rearrangement joins TRBV2 to TRBJ1-4, with a possible D match to TRBD1 (6 bases). V gave up 6 bases and J gave up 2 bases, with 19 bases separating them. The CDR3 extends over 17 amino acids. CDR1 and CDR2 (germline): SNHLY, FYNNEI. The CDR3 DNA reads as TGTGCCAGCAGCCCCGGGACAACCTCTGGGACTAATGAAAAACTGTTTTTT. As protein: CASSPGTTSGTNEKLFF.

The V gene is TRBV7-8, the J gene TRBJ1-2, with 7 bases aligning to TRBD1. V lost 5 bases and J lost 4; bases outside the gene matches: 7. Germline values: CDR1 SGHVS, CDR2 FQNEAQ. This CDR3 spans 14 amino acids. CDR3 nucleotide sequence: TGTGCCAGCAGCCGTGAGGCAGGGGGCTATGGCTACACCTTC. It is translated as CASSREAGGYGYTF.

The rearrangement links TRBV2 to TRBJ1-1; 9 nucleotides match TRBD1. J lost 7 bases, V lost 6 bases, and 6 bases had no gene match. The V gene's germline CDR1 is SNHLY and CDR2 FYNNEI. The CDR3 contains 13 residues. The CDR3 region has the DNA TGTGCCAGCAGGGGGACAGGGCTTCTTGAAGCTTTCTTT. It codes for CASRGTGLLEAFF.

This chain uses TRBV30 with TRBJ2-1; 8 bases align to TRBD2. The V segment lost 4 bases and the J segment 5 bases; nucleotides outside the gene matches: 7. Germline V gives CDR1 GTSNPN, CDR2 SVGIG (reference sequence). This CDR3 has 14 amino acids. The CDR3 DNA follows: TGTGCCTGGATTAAGCGGGAGAGCGACAATGAGCAGTTCTTC. This translates into CAWIKRESDNEQFF.

The V gene is TRBV4-2, the J gene TRBJ2-3; 14 bases align to TRBD2. The germline V gene has CDR1 LGHNA and CDR2 YNFKEQ. The CDR3 sequence is 17 residues long. Trimming removed 5 bases from V and 0 bases from J; junction bases left unmatched: 4. CDR3: CASSVTSGGASTDTQYF. The CDR3 nucleotides are TGTGCCAGCAGCGTGACTAGCGGGGGGGCTAGCACAGATACGCAGTATTTT.

This chain joins TRBV5-1 and TRBJ1-1, with TRBD1 identical over 9 bases. Looked up from germline, CDR1 is SGHRS and CDR2 is YFSETQ. J lost 0 bases, V lost 4 bases, and 10 bases had no gene match. The length of the CDR3 is 17 residues. The CDR3 sequence: CASSRGWTGEMNTEAFF. The CDR3 DNA follows: TGCGCCAGCAGCCGGGGCTGGACAGGGGAGATGAACACTGAAGCTTTCTTT.

The chain uses TRBV10-3 and TRBJ2-7; TRBD1 agrees at 7 bases. The CDR3 spans 15 residues. V shed 6 bases and J 4 bases; nucleotides not matched to a gene: 12. The germline gives CDR1 ENHRY, CDR2 SYGVKD. The CDR3 DNA reads as TGTGCCATCAGCGAGGAATACGGGACAGCGTACGAGCAGTACTTC. Protein: CAISEEYGTAYEQYF.

The CDR3 reads CASSPHRGDTEAFF. DNA for the CDR3: TGTGCCAGCAGCCCCCACCGAGGCGACACTGAAGCTTTCTTT. This chain joins TRBV27 and TRBJ1-1; the D is unclear. Trimming took off 6 bases at V and 3 bases at J, with 14 bases between the two ends. The CDR3 is made up of 14 amino acids. The germline gives CDR1 MNHEY, CDR2 SMNVEV (reference sequence).

The J gene is TRBJ1-1, the V gene TRBV18; the D gene is possibly TRBD1 (6 bases). The germline V gene encodes CDR1 KGHSH and CDR2 LQKENI. V lost 3 bases, J lost 4 bases, and 12 bases lay in between. This CDR3 comprises 14 residues. The DNA for the CDR3 is TGTGCCAGCTCACCGCGGACAGTATCCACTGAAGCTTTCTTT. It codes for CASSPRTVSTEAFF.

V and J are TRBV18 and TRBJ1-6, with a possible D match to TRBD1 (5 bases). V lost 0 bases, J lost 0 bases, and 12 bases lay in between. Germline CDR1 is KGHSH and CDR2 is LQKENI. The CDR3 spans 18 residues. The CDR3 bases are TGTGCCAGCTCACCACCGGGGGACTCTAGCTCCTATAATTCACCCCTCCACTTT. Translation gives CASSPPGDSSSYNSPLHF.

V is TRBV6-5 and J is TRBJ2-3; 10 bases fit TRBD1. CDR3 length: 14 residues. CDR1 MNHEY and CDR2 SVGAGI come from the germline V gene. J was trimmed by 4 bases and V by 5 bases; bases with no gene match: 3. CDR3 DNA sequence: TGTGCCAGCAGTCTCGGGACAGGGGCAGATACGCAGTATTTT. Protein sequence: CASSLGTGADTQYF.

The gene calls are TRBV10-3 and TRBJ2-3, with 10 positions matching TRBD1. Germline-derived CDR1 and CDR2 are ENHRY and SYGVKD. The trim removed 2 bases at V and 5 bases at J, leaving 7 bases unmatched. The CDR3 loop spans 16 amino acids. Written as DNA, the CDR3 is TGTGCCATCAGTGAGCCGACAGGGGGCTCAGAAGATACGCAGTATTTT. Translated: CAISEPTGGSEDTQYF.

The chain links TRBV6-4 to TRBJ2-7; D is possibly TRBD1 (5 bases). The CDR3 runs 15 residues. V was clipped by 2 bases and J by 3 bases, with 14 bases between them. From germline, CDR1 is MRHNA and CDR2 SNTAGT. For the CDR3, the DNA is TGTGCCAGCAGTGACAAGGGGTTGGTCCTCTACGAGCAGTACTTC. Protein sequence: CASSDKGLVLYEQYF.

This rearrangement joins TRBV14 to TRBJ2-1, with TRBD1 as a possible D gene (6 bases). Germline loops: CDR1 SGHDN, CDR2 FVKESK. The CDR3 is made up of 16 amino acids. V gave up 2 bases and J gave up 2 bases, with 13 bases separating them. The CDR3 DNA reads TGTGCCAGCAGCCAATGGGTGGACAGCCCCTACAATGAGCAGTTCTTC. Translating gives CASSQWVDSPYNEQFF.

This sequence joins TRBV5-1 and TRBJ2-3; 9 nucleotides line up with TRBD2. The CDR3 covers 18 residues. Trimming at V came to 3 bases and at J to 2 bases, leaving 13 bases not matched to a gene. Germline CDR1 is SGHRS and CDR2 is YFSETQ. CDR3 DNA: TGCGCCAGCAGCTGGGACCCCTGGCGGGAGGGTGACACAGATACGCAGTATTTT. This translates into CASSWDPWREGDTDTQYF.

This chain connects TRBV27 to TRBJ2-1, with 11 bases that match TRBD1. The CDR3 has 15 amino acids. J lost 9 bases, V lost 0 bases, and 4 bases had no gene match. Germline V CDR1 and CDR2: MNHEY, SMNVEV (reference sequence). The CDR3 DNA reads TGTGCCAGCAGTTTATCTGGGACAGGGGGATCTGAGCAGTTCTTC. Translation gives CASSLSGTGGSEQFF.

The chain recombines TRBV7-9 with TRBJ2-3; the D gene is possibly TRBD2 (5 bases). Germline V gene data show CDR1 as SEHNR and CDR2 as FQNEAQ (reference sequence). This CDR3 is built from 14 residues. Trimming pared 5 bases from V and 6 bases from J, leaving 15 bases between. The CDR3 nucleotides read TGTGCCAGCAGCCGGCCCGGGATTTCGGATACGCAGTATTTT. Protein sequence: CASSRPGISDTQYF.

The V and J genes are TRBV7-9 and TRBJ2-3; D may be TRBD1 (5 bases). Per the germline V gene, CDR1 is SEHNR and CDR2 is FQNEAQ (reference sequence). The V end lost 1 base, the J end lost 6 bases, and 20 bases lay between the germline ends. The CDR3 has 17 amino acids. The CDR3 DNA is TGTGCCAGCAGCTTAGACACTAATCCAGGGTACGTGGATACGCAGTATTTT. Its protein product is CASSLDTNPGYVDTQYF.

In nucleotides, the CDR3 is TGTGCCAGCAGCTCCGGGACAGGGTTTGGGCAGTACTTC. Its protein product is CASSSGTGFGQYF. This rearrangement joins TRBV5-6 to TRBJ2-7, with TRBD1 identical over 9 bases. In germline, CDR1 is SGHDT, CDR2 YYEEEE. V shed 3 bases and J 9 bases; nucleotides not matched to a gene: 7. The CDR3 spans 13 residues.

The chain couples TRBV6-1 to TRBJ2-7; D is possibly TRBD2 (6 bases). The germline V and J ends were trimmed by 2 bases and 0 bases, with 11 bases remaining between them. Germline V gene sequence: CDR1 MNHNS, CDR2 SASEGT. The CDR3 length is 15 residues. The CDR3 DNA reads TGTGCCAGCAGTGAACGGTACGGGAGCTCCTACGAGCAGTACTTC. Translating gives CASSERYGSSYEQYF.

The V call is TRBV2, the J call TRBJ1-4; 10 bases are a match to TRBD1. This CDR3 contains 14 residues. With 6 bases clipped from V and 8 bases from J, the junction kept 6 bases outside the gene matches. Germline-derived CDR1 and CDR2 are SNHLY and FYNNEI. CDR3 in amino acids: CASRVDRGPEKLFF. In DNA form, the CDR3 reads TGTGCCAGCAGGGTCGACAGGGGGCCGGAAAAACTGTTTTTT.

The V and J genes are TRBV6-5 and TRBJ1-1; D not certain. Germline loops: CDR1 MNHEY, CDR2 SVGAGI. CDR3 length equals 13 residues. V gave up 6 bases and J gave up 1 base, with 9 bases separating them. The CDR3 loop reads CASRYNRNTEAFF. CDR3 nucleotides: TGTGCCAGCAGATACAACAGGAACACTGAAGCTTTCTTT.

The chain links TRBV5-6 to TRBJ2-7; D might be TRBD2 (5 bases). CDR3 size: 13 residues. Between the trimmed V and J ends, which lost 2 bases and 4 bases, there was a span of 10 bases. Germline V gene lookup returns CDR1 SGHDT and CDR2 YYEEEE. For the CDR3, the DNA is TGTGCCAGCAGCTTTAAGGACTCTTACGAGCAGTACTTC. Its protein is CASSFKDSYEQYF.